Detailed here is one TCR beta chain. Its target is unknown. The data derive from a study of circulating and synovial CD4+ cells in juvenile arthritis. General study findings and limits: Measured synovium overlap likely understates the true shared repertoire. T cell genome counts differed by at least an order of magnitude between CPL and CD4 samples. Circulating pathogenic-like and bulk T cells looked alike by Vbeta family usage.

TCRdb's copy holds only in-frame clones and misses some; the assay was immunoSEQ multiplex PCR. The data show approximately 35,000 clones, with about 96% seen just once and 0.15% to 0.2% held by the top ten. Germline V lookup: CDR1 MDHEN, CDR2 SYDVKM. This CDR3 has 15 amino acids. V shed 8 bases and J 8 bases; nucleotides not matched to a gene: 14. The chain is built from TRBV28 and TRBJ2-3; 9 bases map to TRBD1. The clonotype originates from a human donor with juvenile idiopathic arthritis. The specimen sequenced was CD4+ T cells from blood. Here the CDR3 DNA reads TGTGCCAGCGTGGAGACAGGGGGTTTTGTAGCTACGCAGTATTTT. Protein: CASVETGGFVATQYF.